This TCR beta chain is from a study of CD8+ T cells in alopecia areata. This clone has just a few counts. The length of the CDR3 is 14 residues. With V trimmed by 4 bases and J by 7 bases, 8 bases remained unmatched. Germline V gives CDR1 SQVTM, CDR2 ANQGSEA. Isolated RNA was reverse transcribed into cDNA used as the sequencing template. The table came from immunoSEQ multiplex PCR; TCRdb's copy has only in-frame clones and leaves some out. The data contain 100,000 to 120,000 clones, approximately 63% of them singletons. The TCR comes from a human donor in good health. This chain uses TRBV29-1 with TRBJ2-2, with 8 bases lining up with TRBD2. Sequenced material: CD8+ T cells sorted from blood. DNA of the CDR3: TGCAGCGTTGGTAACGGGGGGGCCAGCGGGGAGCTGTTTTTT. This encodes CSVGNGGASGELFF.